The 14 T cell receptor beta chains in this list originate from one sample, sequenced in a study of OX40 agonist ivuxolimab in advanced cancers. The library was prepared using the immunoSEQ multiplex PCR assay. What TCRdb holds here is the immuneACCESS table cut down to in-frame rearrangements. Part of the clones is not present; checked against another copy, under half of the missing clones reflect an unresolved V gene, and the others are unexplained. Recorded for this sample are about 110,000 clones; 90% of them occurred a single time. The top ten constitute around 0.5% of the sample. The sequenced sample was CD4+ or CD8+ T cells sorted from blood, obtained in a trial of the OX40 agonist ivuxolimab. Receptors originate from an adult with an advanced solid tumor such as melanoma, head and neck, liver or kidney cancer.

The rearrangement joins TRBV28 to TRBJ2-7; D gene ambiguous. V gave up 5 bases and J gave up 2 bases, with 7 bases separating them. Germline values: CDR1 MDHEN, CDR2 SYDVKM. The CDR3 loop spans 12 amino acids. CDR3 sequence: CASSPDAYEQYF. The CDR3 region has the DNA TGTGCCAGCAGTCCAGATGCCTACGAGCAGTACTTC.

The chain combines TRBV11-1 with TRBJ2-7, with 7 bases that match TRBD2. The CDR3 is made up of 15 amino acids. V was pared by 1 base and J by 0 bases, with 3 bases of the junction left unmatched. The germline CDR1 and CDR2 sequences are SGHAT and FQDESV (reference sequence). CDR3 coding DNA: TGTGCCAGCAGCTTAGGTAGCGGGTCCTCCTACGAGCAGTACTTC. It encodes CASSLGSGSSYEQYF.

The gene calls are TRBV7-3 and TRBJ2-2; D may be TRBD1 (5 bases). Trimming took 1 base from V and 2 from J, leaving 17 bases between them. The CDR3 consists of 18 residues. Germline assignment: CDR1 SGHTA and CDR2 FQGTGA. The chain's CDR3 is CASSLIPTERGNTGELFF. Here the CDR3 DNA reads TGTGCCAGCAGCTTAATTCCCACCGAAAGGGGAAACACCGGGGAGCTGTTTTTT.

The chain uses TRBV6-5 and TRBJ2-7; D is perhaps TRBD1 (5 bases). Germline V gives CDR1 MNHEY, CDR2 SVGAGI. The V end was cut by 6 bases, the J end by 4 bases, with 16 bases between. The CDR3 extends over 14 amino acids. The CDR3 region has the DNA TGTGCCAGCAGGGACGACTTGACAGAGTACGAGCAGTACTTC. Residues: CASRDDLTEYEQYF.

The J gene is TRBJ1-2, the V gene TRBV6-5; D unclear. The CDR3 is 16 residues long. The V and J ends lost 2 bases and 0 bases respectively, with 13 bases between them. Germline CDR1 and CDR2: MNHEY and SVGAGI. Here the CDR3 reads CASSYRQPKTNYGYTF. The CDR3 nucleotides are TGTGCCAGCAGTTACAGGCAACCTAAAACTAACTATGGCTACACCTTC.

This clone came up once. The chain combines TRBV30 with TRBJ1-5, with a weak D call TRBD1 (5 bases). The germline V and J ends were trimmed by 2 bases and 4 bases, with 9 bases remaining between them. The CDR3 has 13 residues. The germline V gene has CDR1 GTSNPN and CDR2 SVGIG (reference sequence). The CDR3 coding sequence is TGTGCCTGGAGTAAGGCAGGGAATCAGCCCCAGCATTTT. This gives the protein CAWSKAGNQPQHF.

The CDR3 protein is CATTGGSHGGPQHF. The CDR3 DNA follows: TGTGCCACCACGGGAGGGTCCCACGGTGGGCCCCAGCATTTT. The gene calls are TRBV28 and TRBJ1-5; no reliable D call. V lost 10 bases and J lost 9, with 22 bases in between. Germline CDR1 is MDHEN and CDR2 is SYDVKM. This CDR3 spans 14 amino acids.

CDR3 nucleotide sequence: TGTGCCAGCAGCTTGTGGGAAACCGGGACAGCTTACAATCAGCCCCAGCATTTT. It codes for CASSLWETGTAYNQPQHF. The chain has TRBV5-6 and TRBJ1-5; 7 nucleotides align to TRBD1. V gave up 1 base and J gave up 3 bases; unmatched junction bases: 13. The CDR3 spans 18 residues. Germline CDR1 reads SGHDT; CDR2 reads YYEEEE. The variable domain in full, with the rest retrieved from reference TRBV5-6 and TRBJ1-5, is DAGVTQSPTHLIKTRGQQVTLRCSPKSGHDTVSWYQQALGQGPQFIFQYYEEEERQRGNFPDRFSGHQFPNYSSELNVNALLLGDSALYLCASSLWETGTAYNQPQHFGDGTRLSIL.

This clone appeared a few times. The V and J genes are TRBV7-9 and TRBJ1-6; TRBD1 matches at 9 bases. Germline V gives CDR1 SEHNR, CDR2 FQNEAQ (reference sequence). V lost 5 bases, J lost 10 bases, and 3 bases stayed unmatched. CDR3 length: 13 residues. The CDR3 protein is CASSGQGSSPLHF. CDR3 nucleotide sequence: TGTGCCAGCAGCGGACAGGGGAGCTCACCCCTCCACTTT.

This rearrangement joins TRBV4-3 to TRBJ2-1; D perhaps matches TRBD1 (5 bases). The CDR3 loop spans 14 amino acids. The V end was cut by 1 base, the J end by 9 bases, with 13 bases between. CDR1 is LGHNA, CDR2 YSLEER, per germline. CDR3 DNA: TGCGCCAGCAGCCAAGCGTCAGGGATTGGTGAGCAGTTCTTC. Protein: CASSQASGIGEQFF.

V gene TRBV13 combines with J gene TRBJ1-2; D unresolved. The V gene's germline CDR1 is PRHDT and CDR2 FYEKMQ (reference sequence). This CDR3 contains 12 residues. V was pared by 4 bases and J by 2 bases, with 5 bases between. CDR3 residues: CASSSRNYGYTF. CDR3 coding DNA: TGTGCCAGCAGCTCGCGGAACTATGGCTACACCTTC. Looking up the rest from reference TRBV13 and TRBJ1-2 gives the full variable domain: AAGVIQSPRHLIKEKRETATLKCYPIPRHDTVYWYQQGPGQDPQFLISFYEKMQSDKGSIPDRFSAQQFSDYHSELNMSSLELGDSALYFCASSSRNYGYTFGSGTRLTVV.

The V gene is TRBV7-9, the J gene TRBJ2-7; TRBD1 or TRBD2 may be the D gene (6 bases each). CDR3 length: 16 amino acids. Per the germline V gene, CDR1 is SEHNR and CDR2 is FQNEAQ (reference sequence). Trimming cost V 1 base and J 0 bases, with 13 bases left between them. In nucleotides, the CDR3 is TGTGCCAGCAGCTTAGAGGGGGGATGGAGCTCCTACGAGCAGTACTTC. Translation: CASSLEGGWSSYEQYF.

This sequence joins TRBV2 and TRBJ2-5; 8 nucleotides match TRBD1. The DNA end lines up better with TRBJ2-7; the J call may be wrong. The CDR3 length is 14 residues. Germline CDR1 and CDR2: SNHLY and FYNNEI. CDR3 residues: CASSERTGTYEQYF. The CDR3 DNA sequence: TGTGCCAGCAGTGAACGGACAGGGACCTACGAGCAGTACTTC.

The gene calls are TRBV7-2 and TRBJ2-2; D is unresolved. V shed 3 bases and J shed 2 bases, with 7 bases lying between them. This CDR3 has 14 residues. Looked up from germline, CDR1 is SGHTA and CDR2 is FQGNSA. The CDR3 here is CASSFTKNTGELFF. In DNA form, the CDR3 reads TGTGCCAGCAGCTTTACTAAAAACACCGGGGAGCTGTTTTTT.